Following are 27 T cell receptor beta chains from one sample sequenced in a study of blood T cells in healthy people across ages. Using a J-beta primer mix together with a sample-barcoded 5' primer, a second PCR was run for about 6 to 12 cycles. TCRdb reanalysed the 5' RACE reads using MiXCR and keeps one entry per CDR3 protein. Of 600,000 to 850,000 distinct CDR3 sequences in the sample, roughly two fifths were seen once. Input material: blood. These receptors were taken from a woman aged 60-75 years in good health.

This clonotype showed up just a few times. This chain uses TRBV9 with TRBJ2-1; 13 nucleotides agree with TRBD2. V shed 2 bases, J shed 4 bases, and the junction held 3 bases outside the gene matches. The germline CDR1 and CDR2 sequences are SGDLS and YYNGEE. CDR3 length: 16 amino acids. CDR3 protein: CASSVLLAGGYNEQFF. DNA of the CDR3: TGTGCCAGCAGCGTCCTACTAGCGGGGGGGTACAATGAGCAGTTCTTC.

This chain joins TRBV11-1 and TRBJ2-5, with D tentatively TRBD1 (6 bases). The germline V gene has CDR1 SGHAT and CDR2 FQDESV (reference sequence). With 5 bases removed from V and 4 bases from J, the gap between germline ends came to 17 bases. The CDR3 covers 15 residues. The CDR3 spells CASSLTGNEGETQYF. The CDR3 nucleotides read TGTGCCAGCAGCCTCACAGGGAATGAAGGAGAGACCCAGTACTTC.

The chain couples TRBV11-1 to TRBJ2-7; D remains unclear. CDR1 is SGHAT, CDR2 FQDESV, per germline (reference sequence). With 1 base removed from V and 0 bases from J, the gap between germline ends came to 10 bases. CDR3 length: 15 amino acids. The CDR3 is CASSLGPLSSYEQYF. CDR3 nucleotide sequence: TGTGCCAGCAGCTTAGGTCCTCTAAGCTCCTACGAGCAGTACTTC.

CDR3 DNA sequence: TGTGCCAGCAGTTACTCGAGGGCTAGCACAGATACGCAGTATTTT. Amino acids: CASSYSRASTDTQYF. The V gene is TRBV6-5, the J gene TRBJ2-3; D perhaps matches TRBD2 (5 bases). Trimming cost V 0 bases and J 0 bases, with 7 bases left between them. This CDR3 is 15 amino acids long. CDR1 is MNHEY and CDR2 is SVGAGI in the germline V gene.

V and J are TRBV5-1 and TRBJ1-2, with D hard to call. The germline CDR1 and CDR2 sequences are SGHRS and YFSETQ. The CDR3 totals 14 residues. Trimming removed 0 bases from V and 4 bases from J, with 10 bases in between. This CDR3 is CASSLGLGIYGYTF. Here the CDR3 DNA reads TGCGCCAGCAGCTTGGGGTTGGGGATCTATGGCTACACCTTC.

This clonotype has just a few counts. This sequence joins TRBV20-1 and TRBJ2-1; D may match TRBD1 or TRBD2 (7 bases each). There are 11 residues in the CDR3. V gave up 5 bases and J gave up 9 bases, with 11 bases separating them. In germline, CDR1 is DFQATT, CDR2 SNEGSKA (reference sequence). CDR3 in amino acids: CSAPRGGEQFF. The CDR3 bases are TGCAGTGCTCCCAGGGGGGGTGAGCAGTTCTTC.

CDR3 sequence: CATSDRTSGVETQYF. The CDR3, as DNA: TGTGCCACCAGTGATCGTACTAGCGGGGTGGAGACCCAGTACTTC. The chain uses TRBV24-1 and TRBJ2-7; TRBD2 matches 10 bases. TRBJ2-5 matches the DNA end more closely, so the J call is doubtful. Germline-derived CDR1 and CDR2 are KGHDR and SFDVKD. The CDR3 is made up of 15 amino acids.

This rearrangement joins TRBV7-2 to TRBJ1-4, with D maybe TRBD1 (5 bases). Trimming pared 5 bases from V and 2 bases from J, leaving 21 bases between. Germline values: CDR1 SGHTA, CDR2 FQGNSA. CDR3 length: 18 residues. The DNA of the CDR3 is TGTGCCAGCAGCCTGGGACCCAAGGGGAAGGGCACTAATGAAAAACTGTTTTTT. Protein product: CASSLGPKGKGTNEKLFF.

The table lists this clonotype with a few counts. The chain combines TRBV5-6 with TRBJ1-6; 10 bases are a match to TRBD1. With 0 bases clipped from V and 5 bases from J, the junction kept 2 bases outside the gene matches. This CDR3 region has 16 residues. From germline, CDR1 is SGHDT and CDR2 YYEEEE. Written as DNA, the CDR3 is TGTGCCAGCAGCTTGGATGGGACAGGGGATAATTCACCCCTCCACTTT. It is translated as CASSLDGTGDNSPLHF.

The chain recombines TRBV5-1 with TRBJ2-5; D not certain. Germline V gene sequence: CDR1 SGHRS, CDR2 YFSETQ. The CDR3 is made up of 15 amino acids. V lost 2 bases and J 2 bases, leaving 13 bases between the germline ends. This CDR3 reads CASSFGPQQQETQYF. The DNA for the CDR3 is TGCGCCAGCAGCTTCGGGCCGCAGCAACAAGAGACCCAGTACTTC.

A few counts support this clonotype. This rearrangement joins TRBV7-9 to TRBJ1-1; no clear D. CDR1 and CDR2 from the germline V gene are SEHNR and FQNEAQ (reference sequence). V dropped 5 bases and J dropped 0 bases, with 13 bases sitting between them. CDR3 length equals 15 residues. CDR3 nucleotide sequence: TGTGCCAGCAGCAATGAATTTACAGTGAACACTGAAGCTTTCTTT. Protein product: CASSNEFTVNTEAFF.

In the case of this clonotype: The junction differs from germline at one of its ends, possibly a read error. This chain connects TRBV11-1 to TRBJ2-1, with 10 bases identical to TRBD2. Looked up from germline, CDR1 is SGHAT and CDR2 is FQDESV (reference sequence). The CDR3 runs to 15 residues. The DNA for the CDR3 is TGTGCCAGCGGACTAGCGGTGAGCTCCTACAGTGAGCAGTTCTTC. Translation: CASGLAVSSYSEQFF.

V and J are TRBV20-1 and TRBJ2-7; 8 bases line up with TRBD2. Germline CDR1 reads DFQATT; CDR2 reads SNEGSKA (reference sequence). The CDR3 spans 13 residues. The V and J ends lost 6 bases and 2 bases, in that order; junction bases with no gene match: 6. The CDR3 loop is CSASGGIPYEQYF. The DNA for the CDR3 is TGCAGTGCATCGGGGGGGATCCCCTACGAGCAGTACTTC.

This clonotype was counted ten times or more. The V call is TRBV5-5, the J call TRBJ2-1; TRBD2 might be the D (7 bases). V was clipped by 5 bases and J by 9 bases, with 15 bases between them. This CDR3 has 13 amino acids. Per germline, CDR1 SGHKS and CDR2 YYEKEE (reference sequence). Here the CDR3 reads CASSLGGAFEQFF. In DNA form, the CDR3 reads TGTGCCAGCAGTCTAGGGGGGGCCTTTGAGCAGTTCTTC.

This chain's CDR3 is CASSLAWGRQPQHF. The CDR3 DNA reads TGTGCCAGCAGCTTAGCGTGGGGGAGGCAGCCCCAGCATTTT. The J gene is TRBJ1-5, the V gene TRBV7-2; tentatively, D is TRBD1 (5 bases). Trimming left V 0 bases short and J 7 bases short, with 10 bases between. CDR3 length: 14 residues. CDR1 and CDR2 from the germline V gene are SGHTA and FQGNSA.

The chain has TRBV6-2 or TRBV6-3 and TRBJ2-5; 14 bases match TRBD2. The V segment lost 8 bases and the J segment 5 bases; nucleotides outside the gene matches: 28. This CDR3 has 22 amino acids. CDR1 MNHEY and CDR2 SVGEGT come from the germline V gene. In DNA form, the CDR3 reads TGTGCCAGCTGCGAGTTGTATGATTTGTGGACTAGCGGGAGGCCACCCCCGGAGACCCAGTACTTC. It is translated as CASCELYDLWTSGRPPPETQYF.

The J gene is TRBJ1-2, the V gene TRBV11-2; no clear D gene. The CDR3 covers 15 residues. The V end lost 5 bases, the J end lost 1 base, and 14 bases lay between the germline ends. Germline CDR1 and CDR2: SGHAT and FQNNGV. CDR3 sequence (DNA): TGTGCCAGCAGCCCCCGGGGAGGGCATAACTATGGCTACACCTTC. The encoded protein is CASSPRGGHNYGYTF. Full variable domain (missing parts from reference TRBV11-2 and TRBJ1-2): EAGVAQSPRYKIIEKRQSVAFWCNPISGHATLYWYQQILGQGPKLLIQFQNNGVVDDSQLPKDRFSAERLKGVDSTLKIQPAKLEDSAVYLCASSPRGGHNYGYTFGSGTRLTVV.

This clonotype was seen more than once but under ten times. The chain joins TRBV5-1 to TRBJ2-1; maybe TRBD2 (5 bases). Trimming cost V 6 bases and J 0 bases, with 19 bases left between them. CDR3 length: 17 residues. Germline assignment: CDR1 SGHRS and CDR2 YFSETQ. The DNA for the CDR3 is TGCGCCAGCACCCCCGGGGTCGTGGGCACCTCCTACAATGAGCAGTTCTTC. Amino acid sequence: CASTPGVVGTSYNEQFF. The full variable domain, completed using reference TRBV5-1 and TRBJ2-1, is KAGVTQTPRYLIKTRGQQVTLSCSPISGHRSVSWYQQTPGQGLQFLFEYFSETQRNKGNFPGRFSGRQFSNSRSEMNVSTLELGDSALYLCASTPGVVGTSYNEQFFGPGTRLTVL.

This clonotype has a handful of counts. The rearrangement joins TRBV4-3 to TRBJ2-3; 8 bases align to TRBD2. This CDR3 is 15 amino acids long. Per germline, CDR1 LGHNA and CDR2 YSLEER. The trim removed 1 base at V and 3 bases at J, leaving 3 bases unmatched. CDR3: CASSQGLAKTDTQYF. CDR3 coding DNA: TGCGCCAGCAGCCAAGGACTAGCGAAAACAGATACGCAGTATTTT.

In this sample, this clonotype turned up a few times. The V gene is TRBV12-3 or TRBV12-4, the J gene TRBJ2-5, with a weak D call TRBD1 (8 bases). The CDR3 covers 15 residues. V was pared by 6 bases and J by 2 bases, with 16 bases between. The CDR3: CASRLQGGRQETQYF. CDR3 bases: TGTGCCAGCAGACTACAGGGGGGGAGACAAGAGACCCAGTACTTC.

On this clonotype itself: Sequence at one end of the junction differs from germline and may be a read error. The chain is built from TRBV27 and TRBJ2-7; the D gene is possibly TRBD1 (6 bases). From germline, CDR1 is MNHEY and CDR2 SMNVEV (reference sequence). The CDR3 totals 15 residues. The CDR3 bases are TGTGTCAGCAGTAAACCCAGGGGCAAAACCTACGAGCAGTACTTC. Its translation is CVSSKPRGKTYEQYF.

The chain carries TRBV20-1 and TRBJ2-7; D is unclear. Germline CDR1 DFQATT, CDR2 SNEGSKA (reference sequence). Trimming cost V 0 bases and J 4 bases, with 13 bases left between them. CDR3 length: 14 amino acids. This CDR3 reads CSARDQRLGYEQYF. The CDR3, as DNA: TGCAGTGCTAGAGATCAACGATTGGGTTACGAGCAGTACTTC.

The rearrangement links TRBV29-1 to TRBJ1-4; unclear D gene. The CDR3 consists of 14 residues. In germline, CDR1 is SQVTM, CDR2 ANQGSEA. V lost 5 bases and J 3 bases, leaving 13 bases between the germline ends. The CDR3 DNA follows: TGCAGCGTTCGAGAATTGGGATCTAATGAAAAACTGTTTTTT. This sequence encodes CSVRELGSNEKLFF.

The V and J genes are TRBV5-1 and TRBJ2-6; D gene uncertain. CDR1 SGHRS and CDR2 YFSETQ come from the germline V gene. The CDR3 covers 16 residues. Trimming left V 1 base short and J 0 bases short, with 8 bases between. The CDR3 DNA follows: TGCGCCAGCAGCTTGACGCTGCGCTCTGGGGCCAACGTCCTGACTTTC. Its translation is CASSLTLRSGANVLTF.

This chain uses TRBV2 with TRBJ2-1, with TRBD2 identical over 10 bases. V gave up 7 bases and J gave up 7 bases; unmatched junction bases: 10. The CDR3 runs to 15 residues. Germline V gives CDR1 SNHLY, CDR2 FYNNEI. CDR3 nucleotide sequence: TGTGCCAGCACCGTTCTAGCGGGAGTGGGTAATGAGCAGTTCTTC. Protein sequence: CASTVLAGVGNEQFF.

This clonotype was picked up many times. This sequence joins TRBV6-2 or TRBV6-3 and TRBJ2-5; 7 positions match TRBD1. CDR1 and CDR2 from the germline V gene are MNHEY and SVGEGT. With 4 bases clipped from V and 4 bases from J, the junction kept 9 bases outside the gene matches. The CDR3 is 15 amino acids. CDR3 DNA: TGTGCCAGCAGTTTGGCTTGGACAGGATCAGAGACCCAGTACTTC. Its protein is CASSLAWTGSETQYF.

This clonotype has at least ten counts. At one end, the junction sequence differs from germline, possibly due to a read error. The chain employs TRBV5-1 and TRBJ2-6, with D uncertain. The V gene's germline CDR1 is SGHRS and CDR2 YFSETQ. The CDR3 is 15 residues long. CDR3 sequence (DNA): TGTGCCAGCAGCTTTGCAGGTTCTGGGGCCAACGTCCTGACTTTC. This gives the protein CASSFAGSGANVLTF.